This TCR beta chain was captured by sequencing in a study of Ad26.COV2.S vaccination and SARS-CoV-2 variants. In the study overall: Recipients of Ad26.COV2.S got it intramuscularly, once or twice 56 days apart.

Treatment here: some 19 received Ad26.COV2.S at low or high dose, single or two shots; about 5 received placebo; per-sample allocation not given. Collection of samples fell on day 63 after the first vaccine or placebo injection. An adult donor aged 18-55 years was enrolled in Boston. As regards this clone: Its antigen is unidentified. The sample contains more than one DNA sequence encoding this CDR3.

TCRdb keeps only in-frame clones here, not all; method: immunoSEQ multiplex PCR. The table shows around 450,000 clones, with roughly nine tenths occurring only once. Trimming removed 5 bases at V and 2 bases at J, with 10 bases between. Germline V gives CDR1 SGHRS, CDR2 YFSETQ. This CDR3 spans 13 amino acids. Regarding the study as a whole: Following vaccination, spike-specific CD8+ and CD4+ T cell responses reportedly exhibited substantial breadth. Analytic work on TCR breadth and depth might have understated the full extent of total T cell responses.

The chain links TRBV5-1 to TRBJ2-5; D may be TRBD2 (6 bases). Sequencing was performed on peripheral blood, taken in a trial of Ad26.COV2.S vaccine versus placebo. The receptor was isolated from a person between 18 and 65 years old who received the Ad26.COV2.S COVID-19 vaccine or a placebo. The CDR3 DNA is TGCGCCAGCAGTTGGGACTCACAAGAGACCCAGTACTTC. It encodes CASSWDSQETQYF.